The 29 T cell receptor beta chains below come from one sample, sequenced in a study of human T cells and chemical hapten exposure. Time point specified: patch test 2, 6 weeks after DPC sensitization. Noted treatment: therapeutic diphenylcyclopropenone sensitization with weekly scalp DPC. TCRdb passed the RACE reads through MiXCR, listing each CDR3 protein once. Here the sample spans some 88,000 distinct CDR3 sequences, roughly 9.6% being singletons. The specimen comprised whole blood, sampled in connection with sensitization to the hapten diphenylcyclopropenone (DPC). The source is a man aged 35 to 55 with alopecia areata. Some clones in this sample may be carry-over from other donors' samples.

The sample holds many counts of this clonotype. The chain is built from TRBV6-5 and TRBJ1-1, with a possible D match to TRBD1 (5 bases). V was shortened by 2 bases and J by 3 bases, with 10 bases between the two germline ends. This CDR3 is built from 14 residues. Germline V lookup: CDR1 MNHEY, CDR2 SVGAGI. The CDR3 DNA reads TGTGCCAGCAGTTACGGGGGAGGAGACACTGAAGCTTTCTTT. Encoded protein: CASSYGGGDTEAFF.

This clonotype was counted only a few times. CDR3 region: CASSDGGQGANEKLFF. Here the CDR3 DNA reads TGTGCCAGCAGCGATGGGGGGCAGGGTGCTAATGAAAAACTGTTTTTT. The chain couples TRBV9 to TRBJ1-4, with D perhaps matching TRBD1 (6 bases). The CDR3 is 16 residues long. V lost 3 bases and J lost 3, with 15 bases in between. The germline gives CDR1 SGDLS, CDR2 YYNGEE.

This clonotype was seen a few times. CDR3 protein: CASSSRTSNEKLFF. CDR3 DNA: TGTGCCAGCAGCTCCCGAACCTCTAATGAAAAACTGTTTTTT. The chain recombines TRBV7-9 with TRBJ1-4; D ambiguous. Germline loops: CDR1 SEHNR, CDR2 FQNEAQ (reference sequence). V was clipped by 4 bases and J by 3 bases, with 9 bases between them. This CDR3 contains 14 residues.

The gene calls are TRBV24-1 and TRBJ2-1; D is uncertain. V was shortened by 5 bases and J by 5 bases, with 9 bases between the two germline ends. Germline assignment: CDR1 KGHDR and CDR2 SFDVKD. The CDR3 length is 13 residues. In DNA, the CDR3 is TGTGCCACCAGTGGCGCTATGAACAATGAGCAGTTCTTC. This translates into CATSGAMNNEQFF.

In nucleotides, the CDR3 is TGTGCCATCAGTGGCGGACAGGGCCCGGAAGAGCAGTTCTTC. It yields the protein CAISGGQGPEEQFF. The genes are TRBV10-3 and TRBJ2-1; 8 nucleotides match TRBD1. Trimming removed 4 bases from V and 10 bases from J; junction bases left unmatched: 9. This CDR3 contains 14 residues. Germline CDR1 reads ENHRY; CDR2 reads SYGVKD.

This clonotype was picked up a small number of times. The V call is TRBV18, the J call TRBJ1-3, with a tentative D call TRBD1 (6 bases). CDR3 size: 18 residues. In germline, CDR1 is KGHSH, CDR2 LQKENI. V was clipped by 3 bases and J by 1 base, with 19 bases between them. CDR3 region: CASSPWDSTGTSGNTIYF. Written as DNA, the CDR3 is TGTGCCAGCTCACCTTGGGACTCTACAGGGACTTCTGGAAACACCATATATTTT.

This clonotype was observed a handful of times. This chain links TRBV7-9 with TRBJ1-1; no reliable D call. The CDR3 has 13 amino acids. Germline loops: CDR1 SEHNR, CDR2 FQNEAQ (reference sequence). The V end was cut by 4 bases, the J end by 3 bases, with 9 bases between. This CDR3 reads CASSSRADTEAFF. For the CDR3, the DNA is TGTGCCAGCAGCTCCCGAGCGGACACTGAAGCTTTCTTT.

This clonotype has ten or more counts. The genes are TRBV28 and TRBJ1-1; D not certain. In germline, CDR1 is MDHEN, CDR2 SYDVKM. The V gene lost 6 bases and the J gene lost 0 bases, with 14 bases spanning the gap. The CDR3 runs to 15 residues. This CDR3 is CASSTAGKLNTEAFF. The CDR3 DNA sequence: TGTGCCAGCAGCACGGCGGGAAAACTGAACACTGAAGCTTTCTTT.

The gene calls are TRBV27 and TRBJ2-1; D is unclear. Trimming stripped 6 bases from V and 15 bases from J, with 15 bases between. The CDR3 is 11 amino acids. Germline lookup yields CDR1 MNHEY and CDR2 SMNVEV (reference sequence). The CDR3 protein is CASSLNEVRFF. As DNA, the CDR3 is TGTGCCAGCAGCCTAAACGAGGTCCGGTTCTTC.

This clonotype was observed at least ten times. V usage is TRBV20-1 and J usage is TRBJ1-6, with 7 bases identical to TRBD1. Germline V CDR1 and CDR2: DFQATT, SNEGSKA (reference sequence). The CDR3 extends over 16 amino acids. V was pared by 4 bases and J by 0 bases, with 6 bases of the junction left unmatched. The CDR3 coding sequence is TGCAGTGCTAACACCGGGACAGCCTCCTATAATTCACCCCTCCACTTT. Translating gives CSANTGTASYNSPLHF.

This clonotype was picked up a small number of times. The rearrangement links TRBV18 to TRBJ2-2, with D perhaps matching TRBD1 (6 bases). The germline V gene encodes CDR1 KGHSH and CDR2 LQKENI. There are 15 residues in the CDR3. Deletions cut 5 bases from V and 3 bases from J, with 13 bases between. The CDR3 reads CASSWAAGDTGELFF. Here the CDR3 DNA reads TGTGCCAGCTCATGGGCTGCAGGGGACACCGGGGAGCTGTTTTTT. Full variable domain (missing parts from reference TRBV18 and TRBJ2-2): NAGVMQNPRHLVRRRGQEARLRCSPMKGHSHVYWYRQLPEEGLKFMVYLQKENIIDESGMPKERFSAEFPKEGPSILRIQQVVRGDSAAYFCASSWAAGDTGELFFGEGSRLTVL.

The table lists this clonotype with a few counts. This rearrangement joins TRBV4-3 to TRBJ2-7, with a tentative D call TRBD1 (5 bases). The V end lost 0 bases, the J end lost 7 bases, and 25 bases lay between the germline ends. The germline V gene encodes CDR1 LGHNA and CDR2 YSLEER. This CDR3 is 18 amino acids long. CDR3 DNA sequence: TGCGCCAGCAGCCAAGATGGCCCCGACAGCATTTCTGGACGGGAGCAGTACTTC. The encoded protein is CASSQDGPDSISGREQYF.

This clonotype was recorded many times. The rearrangement links TRBV20-1 to TRBJ2-1; D may be TRBD1 (5 bases). The germline CDR1 and CDR2 sequences are DFQATT and SNEGSKA (reference sequence). The CDR3 runs to 11 residues. V dropped 6 bases and J dropped 9 bases, with 12 bases sitting between them. CDR3 sequence: CSAAGYSEQFF. The CDR3 DNA reads TGCAGTGCAGCAGGGTATTCTGAGCAGTTCTTC.

The J gene is TRBJ1-6, the V gene TRBV7-2; D is possibly TRBD1 (6 bases). This CDR3 has 15 residues. Germline V CDR1 and CDR2: SGHTA, FQGNSA. V lost 1 base and J 7 bases, leaving 11 bases between the germline ends. CDR3 sequence reads: CASSLGGQTNSPLHF. Written as DNA, the CDR3 is TGTGCCAGCAGCTTAGGAGGACAGACCAATTCACCCCTCCACTTT.

The chain joins TRBV7-2 to TRBJ2-7, with no clear D. Trimming took off 2 bases at V and 3 bases at J, with 14 bases between the two ends. CDR3 length: 15 amino acids. In germline, CDR1 is SGHTA, CDR2 FQGNSA. CDR3 coding DNA: TGTGCCAGCAGCTTATATAGTACACCCAACTACGAGCAGTACTTC. Its protein is CASSLYSTPNYEQYF.

The rearrangement links TRBV11-2 to TRBJ2-1; TRBD2 is a possible D gene (6 bases). The germline gives CDR1 SGHAT, CDR2 FQNNGV. This CDR3 is built from 14 residues. V was clipped by 1 base and J by 9 bases, with 13 bases between them. The CDR3 DNA is TGTGCCAGCAGCTTAGGACTATTGGAGGGTGAGCAGTTCTTC. Its translation is CASSLGLLEGEQFF. Looking up the rest from reference TRBV11-2 and TRBJ2-1 gives the full variable domain: EAGVAQSPRYKIIEKRQSVAFWCNPISGHATLYWYQQILGQGPKLLIQFQNNGVVDDSQLPKDRFSAERLKGVDSTLKIQPAKLEDSAVYLCASSLGLLEGEQFFGPGTRLTVL.

This clonotype has ten or more counts. The chain joins TRBV27 to TRBJ1-6, with D possibly matching TRBD1 (6 bases). Germline CDR1 is MNHEY and CDR2 is SMNVEV (reference sequence). This CDR3 has 16 amino acids. V was clipped by 2 bases and J by 7 bases, with 15 bases between them. The CDR3 bases are TGTGCCAGCAGTTTAAACAGGGTGGTTGAGAATTCACCCCTCCACTTT. Protein: CASSLNRVVENSPLHF.

This clonotype was seen a few times. The chain carries TRBV5-1 and TRBJ2-5; D is tentatively TRBD1 or TRBD2 (5 bases each). The CDR3 extends over 14 amino acids. The germline V and J ends were trimmed by 4 bases and 2 bases, with 12 bases remaining between them. Per germline, CDR1 SGHRS and CDR2 YFSETQ. The CDR3 region is CASSPAGGQETQYF. For the CDR3, the DNA is TGCGCCAGCAGCCCGGCTGGGGGTCAAGAGACCCAGTACTTC.

CDR3 amino acids: CASYSGGSYEQYF. As DNA, the CDR3 is TGTGCCAGTTACTCAGGGGGATCCTACGAGCAGTACTTC. The chain carries TRBV28 and TRBJ2-7; TRBD1 matches at 7 bases. V lost 9 bases to trimming and J lost 1 base; unmatched junction nucleotides: 6. The CDR3 extends over 13 amino acids. Germline loops: CDR1 MDHEN, CDR2 SYDVKM.

The chain couples TRBV4-2 to TRBJ2-5, with 14 bases fitting TRBD2. CDR3 length equals 17 residues. The J segment lost 6 bases and the V segment lost 0 bases, leaving 6 bases of the junction unmatched. Germline V gene data show CDR1 as LGHNA and CDR2 as YNFKEQ. The chain's CDR3 is CASSQDGTSGSKKTQYF. The CDR3 DNA follows: TGTGCCAGCAGCCAAGATGGGACTAGCGGGAGCAAGAAGACCCAGTACTTC.

A few counts support this clonotype. The rearrangement links TRBV7-8 to TRBJ2-5; possibly TRBD1 for D (5 bases). V shed 8 bases and J shed 6 bases, with 16 bases lying between them. Germline lookup yields CDR1 SGHVS and CDR2 FQNEAQ. The CDR3 extends over 13 amino acids. The CDR3 nucleotides are TGTGCCAGCGAGGCAGGGCTGGGGAAGACCCAGTACTTC. As protein: CASEAGLGKTQYF.

The genes are TRBV6-6 and TRBJ1-3; the match to TRBD1 covers 12 bases. This CDR3 comprises 16 residues. The germline CDR1 and CDR2 sequences are MNHNY and SVGAGI (reference sequence). J lost 4 bases, V lost 5 bases, and 6 bases had no gene match. The DNA of the CDR3 is TGTGCCAGCAGTCCGGGACAGGGGGCGAAAGGAAACACCATATATTTT. This sequence encodes CASSPGQGAKGNTIYF.

The rearrangement uses TRBV29-1 and TRBJ1-1; D unresolved. The germline V gene encodes CDR1 SQVTM and CDR2 ANQGSEA. The CDR3 runs 11 residues. With 5 bases removed from V and 5 bases from J, the gap between germline ends came to 9 bases. CDR3 protein: CSVPEGTEAFF. For the CDR3, the DNA is TGCAGCGTTCCAGAGGGTACTGAAGCTTTCTTT. The entire variable domain, with the rest obtained from reference TRBV29-1 and TRBJ1-1, is as follows: SAVISQKPSRDICQRGTSLTIQCQVDSQVTMMFWYRQQPGQSLTLIATANQGSEATYESGFVIDKFPISRPNLTFSTLTVSNMSPEDSSIYLCSVPEGTEAFFGQGTRLTVV.

This clonotype was seen only a few times. The chain uses TRBV5-4 and TRBJ2-3; D is unclear. This CDR3 has 13 amino acids. Germline CDR1 SGHNT, CDR2 YYREEE (reference sequence). Trimming pared 0 bases from V and 5 bases from J, leaving 7 bases between. CDR3 protein: CASSLAGLDTQYF. The CDR3 DNA reads as TGTGCCAGCAGCTTGGCCGGCCTAGATACGCAGTATTTT.

The chain recombines TRBV24-1 with TRBJ2-3; TRBD2 aligns across 7 bases. This CDR3 region has 14 residues. Germline CDR1 KGHDR, CDR2 SFDVKD. The V gene end was trimmed by 9 bases and the J gene end by 0 bases; junction bases not matched to a gene: 5. This chain's CDR3 is CATQREASTDTQYF. The CDR3 DNA reads TGTGCCACCCAACGGGAGGCTAGCACAGATACGCAGTATTTT.

This clonotype was detected many times. The gene calls are TRBV4-2 and TRBJ2-3; D is unresolved. Between the trimmed V and J ends, which lost 2 bases and 2 bases, there was a span of 5 bases. The CDR3 runs 13 residues. Germline V gene data show CDR1 as LGHNA and CDR2 as YNFKEQ. The CDR3 coding sequence is TGTGCCAGCAGCCAACTTCCCACAGATACGCAGTATTTT. Translating it yields CASSQLPTDTQYF.

This chain joins TRBV29-1 and TRBJ2-5, with unresolved D. Trimming removed 1 base at V and 4 bases at J, with 7 bases between. The CDR3 contains 12 residues. Germline-derived CDR1 and CDR2 are SQVTM and ANQGSEA. CDR3 bases: TGCAGCGTTGAAGGGGCGGTAGAGACCCAGTACTTC. Its protein is CSVEGAVETQYF.

The V call is TRBV7-6, the J call TRBJ2-3; TRBD2 matches 9 bases. With V trimmed by 1 base and J by 3 bases, 5 bases remained unmatched. The CDR3 spans 16 residues. CDR1 is SGHVS and CDR2 is FNYEAQ in the germline V gene. CDR3 protein: CASSLVISGRTDTQYF. CDR3 DNA: TGTGCCAGCAGCTTAGTGATTAGCGGGAGAACAGATACGCAGTATTTT.

The CDR3, as DNA: TGTGCCAACAAGGAGACTCTAGCCAAAAACATTCAGTACTTC. It specifies CANKETLAKNIQYF. The chain joins TRBV2 to TRBJ2-4, with D unresolved. The CDR3 is made up of 14 amino acids. Germline V gene lookup returns CDR1 SNHLY and CDR2 FYNNEI. Trimming took off 10 bases at V and 0 bases at J, with 13 bases between the two ends.